These 15 T cell receptor beta chains originate from one sample sequenced in a study of response to subunit inactivated influenza vaccine. One entry per CDR3 protein results from TCRdb running MiXCR on the RT-PCR reads. The sample has over 650,000 distinct CDR3 sequences, less than 20% seen once. Sequenced here: PBMCs from blood, sampled 5 days after vaccination. The receptor set was obtained from a man aged 45-65 years who received an inactivated influenza vaccine.

The V and J genes are TRBV29-1 and TRBJ1-6; D possibly corresponds to TRBD1 (6 bases). The length of the CDR3 is 13 residues. Germline values: CDR1 SQVTM, CDR2 ANQGSEA. Trimming pared 4 bases from V and 7 bases from J, leaving 11 bases between. CDR3 protein: CSVGTGSNSPLHF. The CDR3 nucleotides read TGCAGCGTTGGTACAGGGTCGAATTCACCCCTCCACTTT.

This clonotype was detected only a few times. The rearrangement links TRBV7-2 to TRBJ1-1; tentatively, D is TRBD1 (5 bases). Trimming cost V 3 bases and J 12 bases, with 17 bases left between them. This CDR3 has 13 amino acids. From germline, CDR1 is SGHTA and CDR2 FQGNSA. CDR3: CASSLGLYPGPFF. The CDR3 nucleotides read TGTGCCAGCAGCTTGGGCCTCTACCCGGGACCTTTCTTT.

This clonotype was counted only a few times. The rearrangement uses TRBV7-9 and TRBJ1-1, with 11 bases matching TRBD1. Trimming took 6 bases from V and 9 from J; bases not matched to a gene: 3. This CDR3 is built from 12 residues. Germline CDR1 SEHNR, CDR2 FQNEAQ (reference sequence). For the CDR3, the DNA is TGTGCCAGCAGAGGGACAGGGGGAAAAGCTTTCTTT. It codes for CASRGTGGKAFF.

The chain couples TRBV15 to TRBJ1-6, with a tentative D call TRBD1 (6 bases). The CDR3 runs to 15 residues. With 2 bases removed from V and 6 bases from J, the gap between germline ends came to 11 bases. The germline gives CDR1 LNHNV, CDR2 YYDKDF (reference sequence). The CDR3 bases are TGTGCCACCAGCAGATACGGACAGTCTAATTCACCCCTCCACTTT. Its protein product is CATSRYGQSNSPLHF.

V usage is TRBV2 and J usage is TRBJ2-5, with unresolved D. The germline V and J ends were trimmed by 7 bases and 5 bases, with 14 bases remaining between them. The germline V gene has CDR1 SNHLY and CDR2 FYNNEI. This CDR3 has 13 amino acids. The CDR3 region is CASTGRPRETQYF. DNA of the CDR3: TGTGCCAGCACCGGAAGACCTCGTGAGACCCAGTACTTC.

In this sample, this clonotype turned up a few times. The chain carries TRBV14 and TRBJ2-1; 8 bases match TRBD1. Germline-derived CDR1 and CDR2 are SGHDN and FVKESK. V was clipped by 2 bases and J by 4 bases; unmatched bases: 1. This CDR3 spans 14 amino acids. For the CDR3, the DNA is TGTGCCAGCAGCCAATGGGACAGGTACAATGAGCAGTTCTTC. Translating it yields CASSQWDRYNEQFF.

For the CDR3, the DNA is TGCAGTGCTAGAGATTCGCGGACAGGGGGCTGGGAGCAGTACTTC. It yields the protein CSARDSRTGGWEQYF. J is TRBJ2-7 and V is TRBV20-1; 11 nucleotides line up with TRBD1. The V gene's germline CDR1 is DFQATT and CDR2 SNEGSKA (reference sequence). J lost 7 bases, V lost 0 bases, and 8 bases had no gene match. This CDR3 is 15 amino acids long.

This clonotype was seen only a few times. The genes are TRBV20-1 and TRBJ2-3, with D possibly TRBD1 on 6 matching bases. Trimming took 1 base from V and 0 from J, leaving 8 bases between them. The CDR3 totals 14 residues. Germline values: CDR1 DFQATT, CDR2 SNEGSKA (reference sequence). The chain's CDR3 is CSARGQASTDTQYF. The CDR3 DNA is TGCAGTGCTAGAGGACAGGCTAGCACAGATACGCAGTATTTT.

The chain has TRBV7-9 and TRBJ2-1; 10 positions match TRBD2. CDR1 and CDR2 from the germline V gene are SEHNR and FQNEAQ (reference sequence). The CDR3 is 16 amino acids. Unmatched junction bases numbered 12, after V lost 5 bases and J lost 8 bases. For the CDR3, the DNA is TGTGCCAGCAGCCCTATGCTAGCGGGAGAGGGCTATGAGCAGTTCTTC. Encoded protein: CASSPMLAGEGYEQFF.

The rearrangement uses TRBV6-5 and TRBJ2-7; D is perhaps TRBD1 (5 bases). Germline CDR1 is MNHEY and CDR2 is SVGAGI. This CDR3 contains 16 residues. V lost 4 bases and J lost 0, with 16 bases in between. In nucleotides, the CDR3 is TGTGCCAGCAGTTCCCGCGTGGGGCTCACCTCCTACGAGCAGTACTTC. Translating gives CASSSRVGLTSYEQYF.

This clonotype was found many times. The CDR3: CASGGFSTDTQYF. CDR3 bases: TGTGCCAGCGGCGGGTTTAGCACAGATACGCAGTATTTT. The V gene is TRBV6-1, the J gene TRBJ2-3; TRBD2 might be the D (5 bases). From germline, CDR1 is MNHNS and CDR2 SASEGT. The CDR3 contains 13 residues. V gave up 8 bases and J gave up 0 bases, with 9 bases separating them.

CDR3 sequence (DNA): TGTGCCAGCAGTTTGGGGACAGGGAGGGACTACACCTTC. It translates to CASSLGTGRDYTF. The chain combines TRBV28 with TRBJ1-2, with 9 positions matching TRBD1. This CDR3 region has 13 residues. The trim removed 3 bases at V and 10 bases at J, leaving 6 bases unmatched. Germline CDR1 and CDR2: MDHEN and SYDVKM.

This clonotype was observed a handful of times. The gene calls are TRBV20-1 and TRBJ2-7; 7 nucleotides align to TRBD2. The ends lost 0 bases at V and 7 bases at J; junction bases unmatched: 9. The CDR3 runs to 14 residues. Germline V gene data show CDR1 as DFQATT and CDR2 as SNEGSKA (reference sequence). CDR3 bases: TGCAGTGCTAGAGATAGCGGGCCCTCCTCAGAGCAGTACTTC. This encodes CSARDSGPSSEQYF.

The rearrangement links TRBV12-3 or TRBV12-4 to TRBJ1-2, with D possibly being TRBD1 (6 bases). Trimming cost V 6 bases and J 7 bases, with 18 bases left between them. CDR3 length equals 14 residues. The CDR3 bases are TGTGCCAGCAGCCTCCGCGGGGGCGGGCCTGGCTACACCTTC. The encoded protein is CASSLRGGGPGYTF.

V is TRBV6-1 and J is TRBJ1-4; maybe TRBD1 (6 bases). The V and J ends lost 5 bases and 8 bases respectively, with 18 bases between them. Germline V gene sequence: CDR1 MNHNS, CDR2 SASEGT. There are 15 residues in the CDR3. The CDR3 protein is CASSRAGGLLEKLFF. In DNA, the CDR3 is TGTGCCAGCAGTCGTGCCGGGGGGCTGTTGGAAAAACTGTTTTTT.